This T cell receptor beta chain was recorded in a study of CD8 T cells in Susac syndrome. After extraction with the RNeasy kit, about 0.45 to 1 ug of the RNA was reverse transcribed using random hexamers. TCRdb re-called the immunoSEQ multiplex PCR reads with MiXCR, one entry per CDR3 protein. In the table there are fewer than 350,000 distinct CDR3 sequences, 92% of which are singletons. The CDR3 sequence is 12 residues long. Germline V gives CDR1 MNHEY, CDR2 SVGAGI. The V gene lost 8 bases and the J gene lost 4 bases, with 9 bases spanning the gap. This sequence was found in a human donor with multiple sclerosis. The material sequenced was CD4+ T cells from PBMCs. The chain uses TRBV6-5 and TRBJ1-5; the D is unclear. CDR3 nucleotide sequence: TGTGCCAGCTATAGGTATAATCAGCCCCAGCATTTT. Translation: CASYRYNQPQHF.